The present entry profiles one T cell receptor (beta chain) with its context. What antigen it recognizes has not been identified. Per-base qualities were not stored, and no clone one base away is much larger. Whole blood was collected in K2EDTA tubes by collaborating institutions according to the institutions' own protocols. Collaborator samples were shipped for TCRbeta analysis as frozen whole blood, isolated PBMCs, or DNA extracted from either sample type. TCRbeta CDR3 regions were amplified from genomic DNA using the immunoSEQ Assay, a bias-controlled multiplex PCR. The original pipeline was this. The number of nucleated cells in each sample was estimated from the amplification of reference gene primers within the assay. To quantify the absolute abundance of each unique TCRbeta CDR3 rearrangement, sequence reads were collapsed and filtered. For each sample, productive Simpson clonality was calculated as the square root of Simpson's diversity index across productive rearrangements. The immuneACCESS repertoire file appears here via TCRdb, limited to in-frame rearrangements. These files lack a portion of the clones; in checked studies, under half of the deficit traces to unresolved V genes, and the cause of the others is not known. V and J calls and clone size are those listed in that table; D and trimming were worked out from the DNA. The table for this sample lists 100,000 to 110,000 clones; roughly 87% of them were counted only once. The biggest ten clones account for over 7% of the sample.

The data belong to a study of blood T cell repertoires in COVID-19 (dated by TCRdb to 2018 to 2020). About the investigation overall: Samples from collaborators originated in the United States, Italy and Spain and spanned both the acute and convalescent phases of COVID-19. The material from the prospective study consisted of cDNA or gDNA derived from T cells, B-cell-depleted T cells, or PBMCs. Where available, HLA class I and class II types were taken from metadata supplied by the sample provider and were not determined by assay-based typing. Deeply sampled blood TCRbeta repertoires from subjects exposed to, actively infected with, or recovered from COVID-19 were included in the dataset. A freely available public database, intended as a resource for researchers studying the immune response to SARS-CoV-2, is where the repertoires were released. Sample metadata almost always included a de-identified subject ID, COVID-19 status, age in years and sex. The samples were drawn from two sources: the first 160 participants of the ongoing ImmuneRACE study, and 950 to 1,500 subjects contributed by 6 global collaborators. Broader findings and caveats from the paper: How much clinical and demographic metadata was included differed by source and by participant, and the metadata was provided uncurated.

Relative to germline, V is 5 bases shorter and J is 1 base shorter, with 18 bases between their ends. From the cysteine up to the phenylalanine, the CDR3 has a length of 18 residues. Only CDR3 DNA remains: 54 bases, in frame from the first base. CDR1 and CDR2 are read off the germline V gene as MNHEY and SVGEGT. The chain is assembled from TRBV6-2 or TRBV6-3 and TRBJ1-6; no D segment can be confidently identified. The clonotype originates from a man aged 30 to 45 in a cohort sampled during active COVID-19. Sequenced: peripheral blood. CDR3 reads: CASSPEYEIGSYNSPLHF. Here is the DNA: TGTGCCAGCAGTCCCGAGTACGAGATCGGGTCCTATAATTCACCCCTCCACTTT.